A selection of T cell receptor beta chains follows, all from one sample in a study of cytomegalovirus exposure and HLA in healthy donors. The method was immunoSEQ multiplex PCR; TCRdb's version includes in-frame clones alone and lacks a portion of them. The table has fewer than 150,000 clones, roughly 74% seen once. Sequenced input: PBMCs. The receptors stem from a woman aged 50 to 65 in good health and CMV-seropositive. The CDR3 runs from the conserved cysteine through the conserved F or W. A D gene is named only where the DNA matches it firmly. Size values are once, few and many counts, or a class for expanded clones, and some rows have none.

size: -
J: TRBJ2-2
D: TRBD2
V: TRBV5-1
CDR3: CASSRTSGANTGELFF
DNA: TGCGCCAGCAGCCGGACTAGCGGAGCGAACACCGGGGAGCTGTTTTTT

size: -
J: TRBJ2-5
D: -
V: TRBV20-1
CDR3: CSASYETQYF
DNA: TGCAGTGCTAGCTATGAGACCCAGTACTTC

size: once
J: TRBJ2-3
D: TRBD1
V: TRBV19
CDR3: CASNNRGSTDTQYF
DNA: TGTGCCAGTAATAACAGGGGGAGCACAGATACGCAGTATTTT

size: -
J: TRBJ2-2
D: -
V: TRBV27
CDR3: CASSPRPTGELFF
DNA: TGTGCCAGCAGTCCGCGGCCCACCGGGGAGCTGTTTTTT

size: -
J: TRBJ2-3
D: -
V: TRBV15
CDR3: CATSRTSFQVTDTQYF
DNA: TGTGCCACCAGCAGAACTAGTTTTCAAGTCACAGATACGCAGTATTTT

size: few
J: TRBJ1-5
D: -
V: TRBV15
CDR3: CATSRSTGSGDQPQHF
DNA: TGTGCCACCAGTCGAAGTACGGGCTCAGGGGATCAGCCCCAGCATTTT

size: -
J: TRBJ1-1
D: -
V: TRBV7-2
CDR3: CASSSQGMNTEAFF
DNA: TGTGCCAGCAGCTCGCAGGGAATGAACACTGAAGCTTTCTTT

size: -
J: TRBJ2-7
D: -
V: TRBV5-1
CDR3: CASSPGLSEQYF
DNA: TGCGCCAGCAGCCCAGGACTAAGCGAGCAGTACTTC

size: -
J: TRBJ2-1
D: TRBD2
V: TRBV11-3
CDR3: CASSRLSGGATFF
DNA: TGTGCCAGCAGCCGCCTAAGCGGGGGGGCCACGTTCTTC

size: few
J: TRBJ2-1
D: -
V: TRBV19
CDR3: CASRTPGSYNEQFF
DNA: TGTGCCAGTAGGACCCCGGGCTCCTACAATGAGCAGTTCTTC

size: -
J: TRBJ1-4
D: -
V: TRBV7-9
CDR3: CASSLVPNNEKLFF
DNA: TGTGCCAGCAGCTTAGTCCCCAATAATGAAAAACTGTTTTTT

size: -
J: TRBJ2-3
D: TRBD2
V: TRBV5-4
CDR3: CASSLDASGGMADTQYF
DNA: TGTGCCAGCAGCTTGGACGCTAGCGGGGGGATGGCAGATACGCAGTATTTT

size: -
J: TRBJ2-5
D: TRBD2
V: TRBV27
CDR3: CASSRREGGQETQYF
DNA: TGTGCCAGCAGTCGCAGGGAGGGCGGGCAAGAGACCCAGTACTTC

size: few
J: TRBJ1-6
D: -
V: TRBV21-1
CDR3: CASRNRDNSPLHF
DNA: TGTGCCAGCAGAAACAGGGATAATTCACCCCTCCACTTT

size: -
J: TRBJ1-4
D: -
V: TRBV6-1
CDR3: CASSEGRGSGIEKLFF
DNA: TGTGCCAGCAGTGAAGGAAGAGGAAGCGGGATTGAAAAACTGTTTTTT

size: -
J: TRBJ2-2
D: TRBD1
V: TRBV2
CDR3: CASSWDRGPGELFF
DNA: TGTGCCAGCAGTTGGGACAGGGGGCCCGGGGAGCTGTTTTTT

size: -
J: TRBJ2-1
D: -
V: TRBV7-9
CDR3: CASSFIGGGVPFNEQFF
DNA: TGTGCCAGCAGCTTTATAGGAGGGGGGGTCCCTTTCAATGAGCAGTTCTTC

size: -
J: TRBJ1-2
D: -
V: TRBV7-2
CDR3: CASSGDRQPSHGYTF
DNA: TGTGCCAGCAGCGGCGACAGGCAACCCAGCCATGGCTACACCTTC

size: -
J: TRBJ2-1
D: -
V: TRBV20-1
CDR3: CSAAGSEQFF
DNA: TGCAGTGCGGCCGGGAGTGAGCAGTTCTTC

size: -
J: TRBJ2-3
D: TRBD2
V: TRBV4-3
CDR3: CASSQGAATSGGTGTDTQYF
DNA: TGCGCCAGCAGCCAAGGAGCGGCTACTAGCGGGGGGACGGGCACAGATACGCAGTATTTT

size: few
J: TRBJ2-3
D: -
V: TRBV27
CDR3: CASSLVLGSGSDTQYF
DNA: TGTGCCAGCAGTTTAGTCTTGGGGAGCGGTTCAGATACGCAGTATTTT

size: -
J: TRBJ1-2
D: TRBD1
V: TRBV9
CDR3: CASSVGAGGGYTF
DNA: TGTGCCAGCAGCGTAGGCGCAGGGGGTGGCTACACCTTC

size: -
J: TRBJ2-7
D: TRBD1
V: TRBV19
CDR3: CASSSTSGTAIYEQYF
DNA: TGTGCCAGTAGTTCCACGTCCGGGACAGCTATCTACGAGCAGTACTTC

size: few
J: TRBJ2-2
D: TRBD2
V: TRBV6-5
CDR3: CASSDGRGGGLFF
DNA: TGTGCCAGCAGTGATGGACGCGGGGGGGGGCTGTTTTTT

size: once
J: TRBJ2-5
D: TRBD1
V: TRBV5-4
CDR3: CASSSRGMETQYF
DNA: TGTGCCAGCAGCTCCAGGGGGATGGAGACCCAGTACTTC

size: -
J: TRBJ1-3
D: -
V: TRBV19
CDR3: CASREDRVGSGNTIYF
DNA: TGTGCCAGTAGGGAGGACCGCGTCGGCTCTGGAAACACCATATATTTT